This TCR beta chain was retrieved from a study of blood T cell repertoires in COVID-19. Study background: Donors in the United States, Italy and Spain gave samples during acute or convalescent COVID-19. From T cells, B-cell-depleted T cells, or PBMCs came the material, which was cDNA or gDNA.

Study processing details: Reference gene primer amplification in the assay estimated nucleated cell counts. This table comes from immunoSEQ multiplex PCR, and its TCRdb copy is limited to in-frame clones, with some not included. That table supplies the V and J calls and clone size; D and trimming were determined from the DNA. The table records 200,000 or so clones, approximately 80% of them present only once. This clone was observed a single time. With 8 bases removed from V and 0 bases from J, the gap between germline ends came to 11 bases. Germline CDR1 and CDR2: LNHNV and YYDKDF (reference sequence). CDR3 length equals 14 residues.

Sequenced sample: peripheral blood. The chain couples TRBV15 to TRBJ1-5, with D tentatively TRBD1 (6 bases). This sequence originates from a middle-aged man who had recovered from COVID-19. The CDR3 nucleotides read TGTGCCACCTCAGACAGGTTTAGCAATCAGCCCCAGCATTTT. Translating gives CATSDRFSNQPQHF.